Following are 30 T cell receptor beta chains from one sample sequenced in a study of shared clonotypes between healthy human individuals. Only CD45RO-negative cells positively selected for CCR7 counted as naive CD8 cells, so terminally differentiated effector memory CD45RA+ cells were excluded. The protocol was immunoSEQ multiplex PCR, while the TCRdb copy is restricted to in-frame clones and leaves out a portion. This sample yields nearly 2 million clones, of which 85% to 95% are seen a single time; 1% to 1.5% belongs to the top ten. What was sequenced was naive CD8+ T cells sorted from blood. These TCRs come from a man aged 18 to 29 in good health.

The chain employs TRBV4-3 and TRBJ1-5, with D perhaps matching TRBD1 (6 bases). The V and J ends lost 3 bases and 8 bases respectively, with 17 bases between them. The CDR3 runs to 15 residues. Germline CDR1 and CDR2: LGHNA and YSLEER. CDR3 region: CASSHGAISGEPQHF. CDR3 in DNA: TGCGCCAGCAGCCACGGGGCCATCTCAGGGGAGCCCCAGCATTTT.

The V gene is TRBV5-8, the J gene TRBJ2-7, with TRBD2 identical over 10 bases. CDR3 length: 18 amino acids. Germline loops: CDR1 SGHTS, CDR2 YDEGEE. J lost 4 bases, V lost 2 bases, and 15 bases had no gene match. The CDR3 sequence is CASSLSGLAVEGIYEQYF. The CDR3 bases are TGTGCCAGCAGCTTAAGTGGACTAGCGGTCGAAGGTATTTACGAGCAGTACTTC.

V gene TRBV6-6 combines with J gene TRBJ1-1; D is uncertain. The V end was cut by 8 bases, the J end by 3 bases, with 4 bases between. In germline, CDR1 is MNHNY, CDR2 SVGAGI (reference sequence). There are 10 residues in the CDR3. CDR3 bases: TGTGCCAGCGCGGACACTGAAGCTTTCTTT. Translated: CASADTEAFF.

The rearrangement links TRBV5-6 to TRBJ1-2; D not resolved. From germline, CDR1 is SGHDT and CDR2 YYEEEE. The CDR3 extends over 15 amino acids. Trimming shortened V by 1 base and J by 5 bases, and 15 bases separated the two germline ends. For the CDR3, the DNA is TGTGCCAGCAGCTTGAACAGAAGGATTCCTTATGGCTACACCTTC. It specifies CASSLNRRIPYGYTF.

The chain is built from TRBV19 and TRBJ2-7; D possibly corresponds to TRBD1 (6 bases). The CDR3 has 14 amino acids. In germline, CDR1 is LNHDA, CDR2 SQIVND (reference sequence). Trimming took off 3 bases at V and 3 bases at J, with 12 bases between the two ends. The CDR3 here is CASSIQGRLYEQYF. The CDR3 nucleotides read TGTGCCAGTAGTATCCAGGGGCGTCTCTACGAGCAGTACTTC.

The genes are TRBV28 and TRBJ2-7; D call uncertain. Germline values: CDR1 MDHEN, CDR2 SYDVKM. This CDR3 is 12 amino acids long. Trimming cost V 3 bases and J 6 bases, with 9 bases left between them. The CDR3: CASSLEGIEQYF. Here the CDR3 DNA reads TGTGCCAGCAGTTTGGAAGGGATCGAGCAGTACTTC.

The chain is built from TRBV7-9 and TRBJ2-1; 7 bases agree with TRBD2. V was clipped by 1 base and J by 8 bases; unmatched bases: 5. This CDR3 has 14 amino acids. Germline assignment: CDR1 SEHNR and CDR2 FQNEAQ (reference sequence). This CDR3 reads CASSLEAGEYEQFF. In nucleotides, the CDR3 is TGTGCCAGCAGCTTAGAGGCGGGGGAGTATGAGCAGTTCTTC. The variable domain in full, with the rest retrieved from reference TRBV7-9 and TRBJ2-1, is DTGVSQNPRHKITKRGQNVTFRCDPISEHNRLYWYRQTLGQGPEFLTYFQNEAQLEKSRLLSDRFSAERPKGSFSTLEIQRTEQGDSAMYLCASSLEAGEYEQFFGPGTRLTVL.

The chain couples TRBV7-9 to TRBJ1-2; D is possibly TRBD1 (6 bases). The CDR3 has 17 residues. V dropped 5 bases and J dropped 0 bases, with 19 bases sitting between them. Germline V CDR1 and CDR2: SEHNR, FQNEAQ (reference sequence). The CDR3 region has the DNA TGTGCCAGCAGCCCACCGGTTACGGGGGCGGCTAACTATGGCTACACCTTC. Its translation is CASSPPVTGAANYGYTF.

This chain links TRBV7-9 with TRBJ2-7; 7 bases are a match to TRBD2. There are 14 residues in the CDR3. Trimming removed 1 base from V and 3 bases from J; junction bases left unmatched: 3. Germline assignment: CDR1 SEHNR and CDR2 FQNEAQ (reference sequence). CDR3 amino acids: CASSLGGSLYEQYF. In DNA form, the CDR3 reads TGTGCCAGCAGCTTAGGCGGGAGTCTCTACGAGCAGTACTTC.

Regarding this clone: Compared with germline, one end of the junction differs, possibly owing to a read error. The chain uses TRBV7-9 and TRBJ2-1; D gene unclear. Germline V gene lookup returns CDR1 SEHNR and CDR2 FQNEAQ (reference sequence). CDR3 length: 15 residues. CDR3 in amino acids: CASSPLSSPYNKQFF. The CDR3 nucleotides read TGTGCCAGCAGTCCACTAAGCTCGCCCTACAATAAGCAGTTCTTC.

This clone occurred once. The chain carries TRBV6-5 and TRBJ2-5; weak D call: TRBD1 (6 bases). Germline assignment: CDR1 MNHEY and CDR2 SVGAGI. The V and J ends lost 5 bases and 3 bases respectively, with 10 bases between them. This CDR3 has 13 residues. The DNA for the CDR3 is TGTGCCAGCAGTCGGGACAATGAAGAGACCCAGTACTTC. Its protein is CASSRDNEETQYF.

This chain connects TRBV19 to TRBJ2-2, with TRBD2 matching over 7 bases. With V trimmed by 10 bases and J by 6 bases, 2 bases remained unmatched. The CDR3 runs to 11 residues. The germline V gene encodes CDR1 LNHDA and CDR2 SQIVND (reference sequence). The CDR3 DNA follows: TGTGCCACTGGGGGGGCCGGGGAGCTGTTTTTT. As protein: CATGGAGELFF.

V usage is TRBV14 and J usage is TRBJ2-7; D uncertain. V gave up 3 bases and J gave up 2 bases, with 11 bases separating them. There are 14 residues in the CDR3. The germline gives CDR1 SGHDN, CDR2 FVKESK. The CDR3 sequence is CASSHRVTPYEQYF. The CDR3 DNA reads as TGTGCCAGCAGCCATAGGGTGACCCCCTACGAGCAGTACTTC.

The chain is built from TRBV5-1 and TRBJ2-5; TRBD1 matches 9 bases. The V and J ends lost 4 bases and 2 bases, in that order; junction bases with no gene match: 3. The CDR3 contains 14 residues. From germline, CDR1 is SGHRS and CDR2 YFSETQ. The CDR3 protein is CASSPGTGQETQYF. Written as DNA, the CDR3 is TGCGCCAGCAGCCCTGGGACAGGGCAAGAGACCCAGTACTTC.

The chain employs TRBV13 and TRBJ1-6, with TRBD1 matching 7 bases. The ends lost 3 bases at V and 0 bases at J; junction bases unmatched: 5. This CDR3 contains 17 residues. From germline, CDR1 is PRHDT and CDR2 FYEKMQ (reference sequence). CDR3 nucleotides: TGTGCCAGCAGCTTCCGACAGGGCAGCTCCTATAATTCACCCCTCCACTTT. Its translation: CASSFRQGSSYNSPLHF.

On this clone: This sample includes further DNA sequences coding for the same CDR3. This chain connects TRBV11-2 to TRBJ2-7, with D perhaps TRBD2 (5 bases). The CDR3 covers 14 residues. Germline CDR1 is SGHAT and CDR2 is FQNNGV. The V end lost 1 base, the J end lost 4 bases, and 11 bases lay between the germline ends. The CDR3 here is CASSLGAGNYEQYF. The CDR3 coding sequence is TGTGCCAGCAGCTTAGGGGCCGGGAATTACGAGCAGTACTTC.

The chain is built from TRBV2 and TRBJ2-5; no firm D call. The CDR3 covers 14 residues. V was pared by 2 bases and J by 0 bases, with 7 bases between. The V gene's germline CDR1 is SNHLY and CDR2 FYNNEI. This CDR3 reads CASSEIGYQETQYF. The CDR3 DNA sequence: TGTGCCAGCAGTGAAATAGGGTACCAAGAGACCCAGTACTTC.

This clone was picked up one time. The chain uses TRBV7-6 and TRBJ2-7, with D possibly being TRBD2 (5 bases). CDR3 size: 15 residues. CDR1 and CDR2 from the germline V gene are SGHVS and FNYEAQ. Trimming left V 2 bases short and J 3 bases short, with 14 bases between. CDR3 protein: CASSLPKGVGYEQYF. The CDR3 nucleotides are TGTGCCAGCAGCTTACCAAAGGGAGTTGGCTACGAGCAGTACTTC.

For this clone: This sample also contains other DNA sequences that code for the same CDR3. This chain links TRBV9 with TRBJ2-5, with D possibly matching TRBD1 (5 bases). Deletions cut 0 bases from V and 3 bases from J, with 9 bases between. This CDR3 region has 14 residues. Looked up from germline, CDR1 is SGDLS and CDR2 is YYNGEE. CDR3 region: CASSVGGTEETQYF. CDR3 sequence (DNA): TGTGCCAGCAGCGTAGGGGGCACCGAAGAGACCCAGTACTTC. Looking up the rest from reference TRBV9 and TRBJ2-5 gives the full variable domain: DSGVTQTPKHLITATGQRVTLRCSPRSGDLSVYWYQQSLDQGLQFLIQYYNGEERAKGNILERFSAQQFPDLHSELNLSSLELGDSALYFCASSVGGTEETQYFGPGTRLLVL.

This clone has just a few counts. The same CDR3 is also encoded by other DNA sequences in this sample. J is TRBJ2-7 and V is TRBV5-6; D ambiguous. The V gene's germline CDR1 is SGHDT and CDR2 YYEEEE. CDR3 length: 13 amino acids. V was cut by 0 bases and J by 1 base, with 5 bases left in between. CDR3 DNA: TGTGCCAGCAGCTTGGGTTCTTCCTACGAGCAGTACTTC. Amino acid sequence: CASSLGSSYEQYF.

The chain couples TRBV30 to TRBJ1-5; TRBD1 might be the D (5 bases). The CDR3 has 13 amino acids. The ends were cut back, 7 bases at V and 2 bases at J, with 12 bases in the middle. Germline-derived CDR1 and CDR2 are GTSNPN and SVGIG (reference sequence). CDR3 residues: CASPGPGNQPQHF. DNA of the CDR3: TGTGCCTCCCCGGGGCCTGGCAATCAGCCCCAGCATTTT. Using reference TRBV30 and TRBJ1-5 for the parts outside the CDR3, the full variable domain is SQTIHQWPATLVQPVGSPLSLECTVEGTSNPNLYWYRQAAGRGLQLLFYSVGIGQISSEVPQNLSASRPQDRQFILSSKKLLLSDSGFYLCASPGPGNQPQHFGDGTRLSIL.

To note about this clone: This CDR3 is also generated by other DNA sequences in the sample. This CDR3 is CASSLGGDTEAFF. Here the CDR3 DNA reads TGTGCCAGCAGTCTAGGGGGGGACACTGAAGCTTTCTTT. The chain recombines TRBV27 with TRBJ1-1, with D maybe TRBD1 (6 bases). Germline V gene data show CDR1 as MNHEY and CDR2 as SMNVEV (reference sequence). This CDR3 is 13 amino acids long. The V end was cut by 5 bases, the J end by 3 bases, with 10 bases between.

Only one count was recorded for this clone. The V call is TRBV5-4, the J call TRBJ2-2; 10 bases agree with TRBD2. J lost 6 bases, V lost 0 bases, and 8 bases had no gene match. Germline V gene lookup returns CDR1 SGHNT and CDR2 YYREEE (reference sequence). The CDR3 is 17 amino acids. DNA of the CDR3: TGTGCCAGCAGCTTGGAAGCCCTAGCGGGGGTCCCCGGGGAGCTGTTTTTT. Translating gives CASSLEALAGVPGELFF.

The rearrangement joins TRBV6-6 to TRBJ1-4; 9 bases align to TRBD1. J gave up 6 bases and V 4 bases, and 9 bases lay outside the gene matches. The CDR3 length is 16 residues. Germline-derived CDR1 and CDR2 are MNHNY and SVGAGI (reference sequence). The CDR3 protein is CASSSRGTGYDEKLFF. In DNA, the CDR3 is TGTGCCAGCAGTTCCCGTGGGACAGGGTATGATGAAAAACTGTTTTTT.

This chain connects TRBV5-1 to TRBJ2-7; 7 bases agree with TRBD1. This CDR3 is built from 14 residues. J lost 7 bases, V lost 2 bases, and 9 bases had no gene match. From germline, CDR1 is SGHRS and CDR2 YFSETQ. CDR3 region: CASSLTRGSDEQYF. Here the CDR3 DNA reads TGCGCCAGCAGCTTAACCAGGGGGAGTGATGAGCAGTACTTC. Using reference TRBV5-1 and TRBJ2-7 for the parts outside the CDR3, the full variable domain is KAGVTQTPRYLIKTRGQQVTLSCSPISGHRSVSWYQQTPGQGLQFLFEYFSETQRNKGNFPGRFSGRQFSNSRSEMNVSTLELGDSALYLCASSLTRGSDEQYFGPGTRLTVT.

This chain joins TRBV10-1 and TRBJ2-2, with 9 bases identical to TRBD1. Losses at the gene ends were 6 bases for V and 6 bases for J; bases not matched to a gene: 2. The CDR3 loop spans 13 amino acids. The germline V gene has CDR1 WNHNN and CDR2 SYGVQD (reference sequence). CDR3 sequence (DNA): TGCGCCAGCAGACAGGGGGCGGCCGGGGAGCTGTTTTTT. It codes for CASRQGAAGELFF.

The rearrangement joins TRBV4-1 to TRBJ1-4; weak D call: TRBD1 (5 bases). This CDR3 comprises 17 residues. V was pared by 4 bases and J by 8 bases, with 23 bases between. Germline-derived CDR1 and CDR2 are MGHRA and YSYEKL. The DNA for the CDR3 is TGCGCCAGCAGCCCATCGGGGTCCCCGCGCCGGGACGAAAAACTGTTTTTT. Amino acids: CASSPSGSPRRDEKLFF.

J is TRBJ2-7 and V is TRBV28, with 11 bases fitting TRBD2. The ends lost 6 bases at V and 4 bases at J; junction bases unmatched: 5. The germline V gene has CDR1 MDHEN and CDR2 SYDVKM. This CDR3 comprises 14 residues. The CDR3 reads CASSTSGGGYEQYF. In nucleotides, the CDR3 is TGTGCCAGCAGCACTAGCGGGGGAGGGTACGAGCAGTACTTC.

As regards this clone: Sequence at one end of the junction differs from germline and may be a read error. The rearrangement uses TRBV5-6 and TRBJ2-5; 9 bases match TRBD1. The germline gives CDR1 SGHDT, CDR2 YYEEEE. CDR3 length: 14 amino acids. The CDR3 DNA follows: TGTGCCAGCAGCGGGGACAGGGTCCAACAGACCCAGTACTTC. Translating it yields CASSGDRVQQTQYF.

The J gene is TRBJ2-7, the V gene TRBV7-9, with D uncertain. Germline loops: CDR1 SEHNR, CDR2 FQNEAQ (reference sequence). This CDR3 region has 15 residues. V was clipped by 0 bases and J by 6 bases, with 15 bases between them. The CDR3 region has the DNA TGTGCCAGCAGCTTAGCGCTCCCATACATCCCCGAGCAGTACTTC. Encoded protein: CASSLALPYIPEQYF. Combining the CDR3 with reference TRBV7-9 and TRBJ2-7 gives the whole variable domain DTGVSQNPRHKITKRGQNVTFRCDPISEHNRLYWYRQTLGQGPEFLTYFQNEAQLEKSRLLSDRFSAERPKGSFSTLEIQRTEQGDSAMYLCASSLALPYIPEQYFGPGTRLTVT.